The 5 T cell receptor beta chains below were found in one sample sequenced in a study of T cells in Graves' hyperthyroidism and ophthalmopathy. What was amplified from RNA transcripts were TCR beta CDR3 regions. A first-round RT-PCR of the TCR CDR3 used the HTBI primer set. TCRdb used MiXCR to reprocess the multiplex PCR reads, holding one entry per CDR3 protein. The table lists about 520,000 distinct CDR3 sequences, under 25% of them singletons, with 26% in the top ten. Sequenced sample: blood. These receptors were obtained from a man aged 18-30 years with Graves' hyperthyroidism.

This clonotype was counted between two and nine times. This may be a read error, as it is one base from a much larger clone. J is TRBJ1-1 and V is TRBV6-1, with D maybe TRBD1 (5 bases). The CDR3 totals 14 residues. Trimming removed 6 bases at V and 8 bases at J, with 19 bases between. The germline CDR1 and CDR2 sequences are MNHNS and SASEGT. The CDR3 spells CASRRLGGEKEAFF. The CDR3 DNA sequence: TGTGCCAGCAGGAGACTGGGAGGGGAAAAAGAAGCTTTCTTT.

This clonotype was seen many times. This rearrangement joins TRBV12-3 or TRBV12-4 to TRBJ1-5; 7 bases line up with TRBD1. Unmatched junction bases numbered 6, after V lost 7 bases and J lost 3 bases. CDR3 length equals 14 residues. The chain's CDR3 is CASIGGLANQPQHF. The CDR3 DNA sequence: TGTGCCAGCATAGGGGGCCTAGCCAATCAGCCCCAGCATTTT.

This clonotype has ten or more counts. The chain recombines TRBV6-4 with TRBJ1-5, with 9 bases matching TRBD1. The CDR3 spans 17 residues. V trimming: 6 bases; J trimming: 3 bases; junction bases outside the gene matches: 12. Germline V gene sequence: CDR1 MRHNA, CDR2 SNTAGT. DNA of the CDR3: TGTGCCAGCAGCCGAAAGCCCGGGACAGGGATCAATCAGCCCCAGCATTTT. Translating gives CASSRKPGTGINQPQHF.

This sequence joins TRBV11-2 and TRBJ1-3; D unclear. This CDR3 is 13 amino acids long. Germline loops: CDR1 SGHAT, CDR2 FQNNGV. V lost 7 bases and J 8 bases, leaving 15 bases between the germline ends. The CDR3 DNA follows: TGTGCCAGCACCCGGTGGGGTTGGGACACCATATATTTT. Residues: CASTRWGWDTIYF.

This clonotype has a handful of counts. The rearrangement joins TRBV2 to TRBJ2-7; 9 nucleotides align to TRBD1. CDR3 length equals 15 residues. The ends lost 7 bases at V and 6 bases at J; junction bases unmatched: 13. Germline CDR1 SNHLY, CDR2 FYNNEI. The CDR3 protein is CASIAGQGQFGEQYF. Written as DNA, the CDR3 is TGTGCCAGCATAGCCGGACAGGGGCAGTTTGGCGAGCAGTACTTC.